One T cell receptor (beta chain) is described in this entry. Antigen specificity is unknown. This sample stems from a study of T cell responses to AZD1222 COVID-19 vaccine. The analysis combined second doses at about 4 or about 12 weeks. The table came from immunoSEQ multiplex PCR; TCRdb's copy has only in-frame clones and leaves some out. The data show around 96,000 clones, about nine tenths seen once. Looked up from germline, CDR1 is MDHEN and CDR2 is SYDVKM. Between the trimmed V and J ends, which lost 4 bases and 6 bases, there was a span of 10 bases. This CDR3 has 13 residues. General observations from the study: Only 5 or 6 individuals given AZD1222 were seropositive at baseline. Donors were mostly white British, more females; clonal diversity possibly underestimated. Close to half of all spike-specific TCRs reportedly target regions of the variants that are unmutated.

The genes are TRBV28 and TRBJ2-1, with unresolved D. Sequenced here: peripheral blood, sampled 28 days after the second AZD1222 dose. This receptor was obtained from an adult who received the AZD1222 COVID-19 vaccine. CDR3: CASSSRLSNEQFF. The CDR3 DNA sequence: TGTGCCAGCAGTTCTCGACTGTCCAATGAGCAGTTCTTC.